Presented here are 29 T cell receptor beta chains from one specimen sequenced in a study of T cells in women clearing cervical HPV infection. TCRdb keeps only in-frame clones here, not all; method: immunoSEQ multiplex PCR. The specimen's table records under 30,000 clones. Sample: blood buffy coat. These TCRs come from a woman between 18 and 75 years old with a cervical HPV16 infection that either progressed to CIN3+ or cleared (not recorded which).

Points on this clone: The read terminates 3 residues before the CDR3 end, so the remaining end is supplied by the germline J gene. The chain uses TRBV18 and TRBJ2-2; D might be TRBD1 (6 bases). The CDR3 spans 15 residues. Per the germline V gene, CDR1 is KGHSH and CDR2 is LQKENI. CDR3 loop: CASSPRNRAYEKLFF. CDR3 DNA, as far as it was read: TGTGCCAGCTCACCTCGGAACAGGGCGTATGAAAAG.

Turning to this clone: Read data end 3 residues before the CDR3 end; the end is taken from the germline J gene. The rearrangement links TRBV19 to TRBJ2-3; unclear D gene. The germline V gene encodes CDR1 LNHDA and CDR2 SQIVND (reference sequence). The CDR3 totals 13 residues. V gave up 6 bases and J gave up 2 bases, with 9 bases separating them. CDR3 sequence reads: CASSAVITDTQYF. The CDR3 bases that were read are TGTGCCAGTAGCGCAGTTATCACAGATACG.

The CDR3 loop reads CASKAGGDYGQYF. The sequenced CDR3 bases are TGTGCCAGTAAGGCAGGGGGCGACTATGGT. The gene calls are TRBV19 and TRBJ2-4, with 8 bases aligning to TRBD1. From the germline J gene comes the end of the CDR3, since the read stops 3 residues before it. Germline-derived CDR1 and CDR2 are LNHDA and SQIVND (reference sequence). The CDR3 is 13 amino acids.

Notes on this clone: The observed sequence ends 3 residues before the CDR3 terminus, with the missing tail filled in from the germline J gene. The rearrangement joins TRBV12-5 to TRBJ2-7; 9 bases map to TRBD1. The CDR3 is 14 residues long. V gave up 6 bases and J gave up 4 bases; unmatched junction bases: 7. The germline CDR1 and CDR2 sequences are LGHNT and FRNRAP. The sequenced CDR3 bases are TGTGCTAGTGGAACCGGGACAGGGATATACGAG. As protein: CASGTGTGIYE. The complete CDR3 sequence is CASGTGTGIYEQYF.

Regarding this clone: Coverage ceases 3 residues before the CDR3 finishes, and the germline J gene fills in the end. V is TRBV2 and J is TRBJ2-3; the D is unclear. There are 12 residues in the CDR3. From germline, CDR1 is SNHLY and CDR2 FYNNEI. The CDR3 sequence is CASSFRQETQYF. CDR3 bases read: TGTGCCAGCAGTTTCCGACAAGAGACG.

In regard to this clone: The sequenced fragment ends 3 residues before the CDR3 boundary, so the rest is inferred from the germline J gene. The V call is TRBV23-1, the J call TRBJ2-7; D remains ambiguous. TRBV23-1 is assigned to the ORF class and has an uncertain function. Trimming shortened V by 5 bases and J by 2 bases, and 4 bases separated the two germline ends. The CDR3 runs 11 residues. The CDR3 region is CASSYTYEQYF. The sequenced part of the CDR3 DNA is TGCGCCAGCAGTTATACCTACGAG.

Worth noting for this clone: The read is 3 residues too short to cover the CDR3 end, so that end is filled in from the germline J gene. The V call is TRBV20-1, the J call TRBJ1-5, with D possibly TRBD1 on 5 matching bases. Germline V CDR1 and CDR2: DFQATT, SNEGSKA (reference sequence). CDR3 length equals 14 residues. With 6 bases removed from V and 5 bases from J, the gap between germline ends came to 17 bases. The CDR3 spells CSAFWSGGDQPQHF. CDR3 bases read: TGCAGTGCCTTCTGGTCGGGGGGGGATCAGCCC.

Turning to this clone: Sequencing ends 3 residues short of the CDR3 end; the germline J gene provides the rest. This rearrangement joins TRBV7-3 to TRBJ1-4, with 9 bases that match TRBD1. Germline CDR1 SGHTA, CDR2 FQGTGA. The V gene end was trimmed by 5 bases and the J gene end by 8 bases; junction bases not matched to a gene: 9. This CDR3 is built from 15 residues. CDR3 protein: CASSASGTGREKLFF. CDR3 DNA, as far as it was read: TGTGCCAGCAGCGCATCCGGGACAGGGAGGGAAAAA.

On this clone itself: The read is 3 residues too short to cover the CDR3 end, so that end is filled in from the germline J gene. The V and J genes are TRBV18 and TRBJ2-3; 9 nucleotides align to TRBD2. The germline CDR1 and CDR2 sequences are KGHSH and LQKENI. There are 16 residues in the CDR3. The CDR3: CASSPPELAGEETQYF. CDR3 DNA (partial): TGTGCCAGCTCACCACCAGAACTAGCGGGCGAAGAGACG.

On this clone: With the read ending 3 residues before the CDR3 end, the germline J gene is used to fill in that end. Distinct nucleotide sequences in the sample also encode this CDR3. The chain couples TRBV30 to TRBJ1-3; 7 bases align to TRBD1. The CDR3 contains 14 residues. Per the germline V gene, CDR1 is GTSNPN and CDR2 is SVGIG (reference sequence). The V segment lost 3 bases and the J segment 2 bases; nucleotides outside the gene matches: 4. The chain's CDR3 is CAWSEGGPGNTIYF. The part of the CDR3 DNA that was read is TGTGCCTGGAGCGAAGGGGGCCCTGGAAACACC.

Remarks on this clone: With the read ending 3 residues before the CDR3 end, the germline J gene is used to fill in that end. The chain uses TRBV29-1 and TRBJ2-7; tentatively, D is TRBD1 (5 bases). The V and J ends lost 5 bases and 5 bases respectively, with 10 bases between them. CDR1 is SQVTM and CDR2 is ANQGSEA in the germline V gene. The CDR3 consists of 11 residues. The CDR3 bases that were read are TGCAGCGTTCAGGGTAACAACGAG. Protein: CSVQGNNE. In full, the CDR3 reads CSVQGNNEQYF.

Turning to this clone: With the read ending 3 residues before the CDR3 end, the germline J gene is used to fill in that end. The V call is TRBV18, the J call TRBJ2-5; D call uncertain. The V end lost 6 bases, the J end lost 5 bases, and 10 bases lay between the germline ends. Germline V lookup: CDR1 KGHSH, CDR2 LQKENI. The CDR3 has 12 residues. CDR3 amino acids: CASSGIGETQYF. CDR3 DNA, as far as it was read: TGTGCCAGCTCGGGTATCGGGGAGACC.

This CDR3 is CASSALAGKNNDYTF. The covered CDR3 bases are TGTGCCAGTAGTGCCCTAGCGGGCAAAAACAATGAC. The V and J genes are TRBV19 and TRBJ1-2; no firm D call. The CDR3 end falls 3 residues outside the read, so it is completed with the germline J gene. The germline V gene has CDR1 LNHDA and CDR2 SQIVND (reference sequence). The CDR3 length is 15 residues.

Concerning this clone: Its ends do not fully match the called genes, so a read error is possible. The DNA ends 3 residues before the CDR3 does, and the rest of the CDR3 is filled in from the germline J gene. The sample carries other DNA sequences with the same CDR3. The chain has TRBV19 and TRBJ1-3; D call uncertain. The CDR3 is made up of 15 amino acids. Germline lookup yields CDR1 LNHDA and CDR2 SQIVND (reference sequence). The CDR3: CASSISGLYGNTIYF. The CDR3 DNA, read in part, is TGTGCCAGTAGTATATCGGGTTTGTATGGAAACACG.

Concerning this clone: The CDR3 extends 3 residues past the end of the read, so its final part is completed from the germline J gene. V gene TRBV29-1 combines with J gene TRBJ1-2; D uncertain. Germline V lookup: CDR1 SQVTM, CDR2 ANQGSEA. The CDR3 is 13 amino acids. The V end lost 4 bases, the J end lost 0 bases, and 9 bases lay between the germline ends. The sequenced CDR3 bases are TGCAGCGTTGGCCGACAAACTAACTATGGC. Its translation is CSVGRQTNYG. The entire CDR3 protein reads CSVGRQTNYGYTF.

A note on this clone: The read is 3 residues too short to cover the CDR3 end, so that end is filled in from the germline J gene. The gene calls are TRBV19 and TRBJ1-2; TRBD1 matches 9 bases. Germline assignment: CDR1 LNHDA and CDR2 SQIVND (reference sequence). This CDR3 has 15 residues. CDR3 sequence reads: CASSRPGQGSYDYTF. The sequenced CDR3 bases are TGTGCCAGTAGTCGACCGGGACAGGGAAGCTACGAC.

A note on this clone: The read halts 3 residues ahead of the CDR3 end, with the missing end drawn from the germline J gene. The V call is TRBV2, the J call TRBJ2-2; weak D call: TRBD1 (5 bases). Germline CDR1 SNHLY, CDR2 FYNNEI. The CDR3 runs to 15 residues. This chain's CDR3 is CASSKMVSGANVLFF. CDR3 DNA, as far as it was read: TGTGCCAGCAGCAAAATGGTCTCTGGGGCCAACGTG.

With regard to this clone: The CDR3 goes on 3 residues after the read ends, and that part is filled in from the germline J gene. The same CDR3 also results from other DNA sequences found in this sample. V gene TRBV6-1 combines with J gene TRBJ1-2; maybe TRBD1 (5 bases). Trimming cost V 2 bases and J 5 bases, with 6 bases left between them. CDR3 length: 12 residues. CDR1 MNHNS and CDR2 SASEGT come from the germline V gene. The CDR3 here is CASSERGYGYTF. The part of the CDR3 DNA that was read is TGTGCCAGCAGTGAACGGGGGTATGGC.

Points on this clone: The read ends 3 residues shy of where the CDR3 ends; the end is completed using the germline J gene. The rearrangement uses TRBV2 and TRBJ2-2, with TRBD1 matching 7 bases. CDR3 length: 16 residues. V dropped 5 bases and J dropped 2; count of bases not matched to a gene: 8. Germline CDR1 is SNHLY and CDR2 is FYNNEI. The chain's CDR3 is CASSRNRGPNTGELFF. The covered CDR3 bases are TGTGCCAGCAGTAGAAACAGGGGTCCTAACACCGGGGAG.

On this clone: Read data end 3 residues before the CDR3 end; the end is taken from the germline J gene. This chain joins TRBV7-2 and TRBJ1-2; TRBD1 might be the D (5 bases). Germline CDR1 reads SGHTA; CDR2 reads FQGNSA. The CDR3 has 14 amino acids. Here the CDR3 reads CASSLGGKAYDYTF. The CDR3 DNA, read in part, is TGTGCCAGCAGCTTAGGGGGCAAGGCATACGAC.

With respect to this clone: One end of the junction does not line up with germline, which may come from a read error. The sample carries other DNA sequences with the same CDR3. The CDR3 loop reads CASSLRGGNTIYF. CDR3 DNA, as far as it was read: TGTGCCAGCAGCCTACGGGGTGGAAACACA. V and J are TRBV14 and TRBJ1-3; the D is unclear. The read terminates 3 residues ahead of where the CDR3 ends, so the germline J gene completes it. CDR3 length: 13 amino acids. Germline assignment: CDR1 SGHDN and CDR2 FVKESK.

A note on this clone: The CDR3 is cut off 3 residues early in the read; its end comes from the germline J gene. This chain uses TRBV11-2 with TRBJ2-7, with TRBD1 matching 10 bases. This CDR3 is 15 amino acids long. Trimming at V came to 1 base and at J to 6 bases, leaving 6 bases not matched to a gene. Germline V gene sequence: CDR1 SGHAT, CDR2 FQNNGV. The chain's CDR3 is CASSLVTTGGGEQYF. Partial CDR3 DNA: TGTGCCAGCAGCTTAGTAACGACAGGGGGCGGCGAG.

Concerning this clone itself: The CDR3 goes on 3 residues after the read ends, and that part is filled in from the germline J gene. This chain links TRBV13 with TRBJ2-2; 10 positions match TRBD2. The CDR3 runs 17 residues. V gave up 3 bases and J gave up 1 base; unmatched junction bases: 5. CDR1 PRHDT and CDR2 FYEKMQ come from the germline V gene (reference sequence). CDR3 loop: CASSLASGSWNTGELFF. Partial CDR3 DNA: TGTGCCAGCAGCTTGGCTAGCGGGAGTTGGAACACCGGGGAG. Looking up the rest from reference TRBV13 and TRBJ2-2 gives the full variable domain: AAGVIQSPRHLIKEKRETATLKCYPIPRHDTVYWYQQGPGQDPQFLISFYEKMQSDKGSIPDRFSAQQFSDYHSELNMSSLELGDSALYFCASSLASGSWNTGELFFGEGSRLTVL.

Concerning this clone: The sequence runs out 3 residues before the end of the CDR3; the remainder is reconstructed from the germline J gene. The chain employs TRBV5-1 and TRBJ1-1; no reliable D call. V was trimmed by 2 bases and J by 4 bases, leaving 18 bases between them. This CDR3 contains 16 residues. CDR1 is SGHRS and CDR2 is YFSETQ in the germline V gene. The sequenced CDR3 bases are TGCGCCAGCAGCTTAAGAACAACCCGTCGCGGCACTGAA. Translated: CASSLRTTRRGTE. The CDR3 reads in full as CASSLRTTRRGTEAFF.

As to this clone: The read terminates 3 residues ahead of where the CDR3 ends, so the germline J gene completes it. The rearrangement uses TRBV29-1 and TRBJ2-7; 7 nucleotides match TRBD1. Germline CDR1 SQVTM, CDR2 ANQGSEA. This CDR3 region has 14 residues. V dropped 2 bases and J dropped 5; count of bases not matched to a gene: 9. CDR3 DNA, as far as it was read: TGCAGCGTTGAACTCTCGACAGGGCGGGACGAG. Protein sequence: CSVELSTGRDE. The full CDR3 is CSVELSTGRDEQYF.

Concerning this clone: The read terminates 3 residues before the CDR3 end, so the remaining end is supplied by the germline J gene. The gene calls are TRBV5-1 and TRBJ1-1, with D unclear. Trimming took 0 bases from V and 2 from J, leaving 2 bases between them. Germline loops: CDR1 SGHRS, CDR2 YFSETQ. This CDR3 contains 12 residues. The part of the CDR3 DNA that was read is TGCGCCAGCAGCTTGGTAAACACTGAA. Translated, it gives CASSLVNTE. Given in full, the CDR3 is CASSLVNTEAFF.

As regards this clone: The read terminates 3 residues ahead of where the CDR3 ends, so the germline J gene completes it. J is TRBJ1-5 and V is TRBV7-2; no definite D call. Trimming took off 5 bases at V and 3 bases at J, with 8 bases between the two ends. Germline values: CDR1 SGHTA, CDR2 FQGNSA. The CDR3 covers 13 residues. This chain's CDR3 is CASSRSLNQPQHF. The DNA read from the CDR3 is TGTGCCAGCAGCCGCTCACTCAATCAGCCC.

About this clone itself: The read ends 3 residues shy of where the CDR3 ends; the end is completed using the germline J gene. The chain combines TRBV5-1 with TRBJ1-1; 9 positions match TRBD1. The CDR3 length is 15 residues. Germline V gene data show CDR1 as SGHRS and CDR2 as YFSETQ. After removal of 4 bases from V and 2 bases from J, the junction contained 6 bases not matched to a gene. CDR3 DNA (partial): TGCGCCAGCAGCGAGGACAGGGGAGTTAACACTGAA. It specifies CASSEDRGVNTE. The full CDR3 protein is CASSEDRGVNTEAFF.

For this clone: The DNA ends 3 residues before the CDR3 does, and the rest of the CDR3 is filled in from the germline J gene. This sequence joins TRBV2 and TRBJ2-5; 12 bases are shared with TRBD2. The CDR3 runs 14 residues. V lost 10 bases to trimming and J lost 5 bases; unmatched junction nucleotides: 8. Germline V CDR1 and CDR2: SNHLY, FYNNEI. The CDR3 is CATGLAGQGETQYF. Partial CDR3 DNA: TGTGCCACCGGACTAGCGGGACAAGGGGAGACC.